These T cell receptor beta chains were read from a single sample in a study of blood T cell repertoires in COVID-19. Repertoires were generated with immunoSEQ multiplex PCR, while TCRdb's copy carries only in-frame clones and drops some. Of around 250,000 clones in the sample, around 86% were seen once. Sequenced input: peripheral blood. The source of these receptors is a woman at least 80 years old with COVID-19, enrolled during active disease. The CDR3 runs from the conserved cysteine through the conserved F or W.

v_gene	len	j_gene	CDR3aa
TRBV19	15	TRBJ2-6	CASRRQEYGANVLTF
TRBV6-5	15	TRBJ2-1	CASKGAGIGYNEQFF
TRBV19	16	TRBJ2-3	CASSSSGLTGGDTQYF
TRBV10-1	16	TRBJ2-6	CARSGTGDSGANVLTF
TRBV5-1	15	TRBJ1-2	CASSLTPGTNYGYTF
TRBV27	15	TRBJ1-2	CASSLFYRASDGYTF
TRBV30	17	TRBJ1-2	CAWRNRRGQASAYGYTF
TRBV6-2/TRBV6-3	14	TRBJ2-7	CASSTWTGNHEQYF
TRBV6-5	15	TRBJ1-6	CASRGTVASNSPLHF
TRBV18	15	TRBJ1-1	CASSPLAGVNTEAFF
TRBV6-5	14	TRBJ1-3	CASSTLAGENTIYF
TRBV18	17	TRBJ1-5	CASSAQATGVGNQPQHF
TRBV27	13	TRBJ1-4	CASSLDGDEKLFF
TRBV19	17	TRBJ2-2	CASSIPGLAGGSGELFF
TRBV6-6	13	TRBJ1-5	CASSRTGVQPQHF
TRBV18	17	TRBJ1-1	CASSPTSQGAGITEAFF
TRBV19	13	TRBJ1-2	CASSFRDRGGYTF
TRBV2	16	TRBJ2-5	CASSEVLLTYQETQYF
TRBV2	14	TRBJ1-5	CASSENGGNQPQHF
TRBV27	15	TRBJ1-6	CASSRTELNNSPLHF
TRBV5-1	15	TRBJ2-2	CASRLAGGNTGELFF
TRBV12-3/TRBV12-4	12	TRBJ1-2	CASSFRLYGYTF
TRBV7-9	15	TRBJ2-5	CASSGGLAVIETQYF
TRBV6-5	13	TRBJ2-5	CASIETREETQYF
TRBV7-3	15	TRBJ2-1	CASSFQWAPANEQFF
TRBV11-3	18	TRBJ2-1	CASSLVGTSGSSYNEQFF
TRBV15	17	TRBJ1-4	CATSSPGFSMGKEKLFF